This T cell receptor (beta chain) originates from a study of T cell responses to AZD1222 COVID-19 vaccine. Germline V gives CDR1 SGDLS, CDR2 YYNGEE. The germline V and J ends were trimmed by 4 bases and 2 bases, with 12 bases remaining between them. This CDR3 has 14 residues. Study-level findings and limits: Spike as a whole was targeted by vaccine-associated CD4 TCRs, dominant at 160-218 and 743-854. Mostly white British, mostly female donors; authors suggested clonal diversity may be underestimated. Only a handful of AZD1222 recipients were seropositive at baseline.

This table comes from immunoSEQ multiplex PCR, and its TCRdb copy is limited to in-frame clones, with some not included. The data show about 120,000 clones, 90% to 95% seen once. A remark on this clone: Its antigen is still unknown.

Second doses that came at about 4 or about 12 weeks were put together. This sequence originates from an adult who received the AZD1222 COVID-19 vaccine. The chain recombines TRBV9 with TRBJ1-2; tentatively, D is TRBD1 (6 bases). The sample in question was peripheral blood, obtained 28 days after the second AZD1222 dose. The CDR3 region is CASSPRTVNYGYTF. The CDR3 DNA reads TGTGCCAGCAGCCCCCGGACAGTCAACTATGGCTACACCTTC.